This T cell receptor (beta chain) stems from a study of Ad26.COV2.S vaccination and SARS-CoV-2 variants. Study details: This donor came from the COV1001 trial of Ad26.COV2.S.

Overall study findings and caveats: Breadth of non-spike TCRs did not differ between vaccinees and placebo recipients.

This clone was counted only a few times. Its target is unknown. The method was immunoSEQ multiplex PCR; TCRdb's version includes in-frame clones alone and lacks a portion of them. Of approximately 360,000 clones listed, under 90% are singletons. Described treatment: 19 received Ad26.COV2.S at low or high dose, single or two shots; several received placebo; per-sample allocation not given. Each sample was drawn 63 days after the first injection (of vaccine or placebo). An adult aged 18-55 years in Boston served as the donor. The CDR3 is made up of 12 amino acids. Trimming took off 3 bases at V and 1 base at J, with 4 bases between the two ends. The germline V gene has CDR1 SGHTA and CDR2 FQGNSA.

The chain employs TRBV7-2 and TRBJ2-7; no firm D call. Sequenced material: peripheral blood, taken in a trial of Ad26.COV2.S vaccine versus placebo. The clonotype was recovered from a person between 18 and 65 years old who received the Ad26.COV2.S COVID-19 vaccine or a placebo. The CDR3 protein is CASSLVSYEQYF. The CDR3 DNA sequence: TGTGCCAGCAGCTTGGTATCCTACGAGCAGTACTTC.